The clone carrying this T cell receptor (beta chain) was seen only a few times. Its antigen is undetermined. This sample was taken from a study of Ad26.COV2.S vaccination and SARS-CoV-2 variants. General study findings and limits: Ad26.COV2.S recipients had broader spike-specific TCRs (P = 0.0014).

The table came from immunoSEQ multiplex PCR; TCRdb's copy has only in-frame clones and leaves some out. The sample shows around 380,000 clones, approximately 90% of them seen only once. Treatment here: about 20 received Ad26.COV2.S at low or high dose, single or two shots; 5 received placebo; per-sample allocation not given. Vaccine and placebo recipients were sampled on day 63 after the first injection. The CDR3 length is 15 residues. Trimming took 4 bases from V and 4 from J; bases not matched to a gene: 8. Germline CDR1 reads SGHRS; CDR2 reads YFSETQ. This chain joins TRBV5-1 and TRBJ2-7, with 10 bases lining up with TRBD1. The receptor was derived from a person aged 18-65 years who received the Ad26.COV2.S COVID-19 vaccine or a placebo. This specimen consisted of peripheral blood, obtained in a trial of Ad26.COV2.S vaccine versus placebo. Written as DNA, the CDR3 is TGCGCCAGCAGCGACGGGACAGGGGTTTCATACGAGCAGTACTTC. This codes for CASSDGTGVSYEQYF.